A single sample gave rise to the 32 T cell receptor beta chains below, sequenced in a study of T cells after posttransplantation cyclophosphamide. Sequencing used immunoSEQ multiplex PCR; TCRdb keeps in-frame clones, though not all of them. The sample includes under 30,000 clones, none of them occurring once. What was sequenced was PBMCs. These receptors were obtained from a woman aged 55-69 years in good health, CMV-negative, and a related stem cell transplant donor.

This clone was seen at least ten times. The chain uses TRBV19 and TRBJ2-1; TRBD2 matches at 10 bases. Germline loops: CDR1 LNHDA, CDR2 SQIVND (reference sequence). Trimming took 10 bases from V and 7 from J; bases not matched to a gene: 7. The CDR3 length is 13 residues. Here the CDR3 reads CATAGGRKNEQFF. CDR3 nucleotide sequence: TGTGCCACAGCGGGGGGGCGGAAAAATGAGCAGTTCTTC.

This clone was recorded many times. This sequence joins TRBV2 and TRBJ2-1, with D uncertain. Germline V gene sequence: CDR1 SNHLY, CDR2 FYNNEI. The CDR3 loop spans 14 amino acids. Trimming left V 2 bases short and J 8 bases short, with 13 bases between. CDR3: CASSEIGWVYEQFF. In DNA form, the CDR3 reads TGTGCCAGCAGTGAAATAGGGTGGGTGTATGAGCAGTTCTTC.

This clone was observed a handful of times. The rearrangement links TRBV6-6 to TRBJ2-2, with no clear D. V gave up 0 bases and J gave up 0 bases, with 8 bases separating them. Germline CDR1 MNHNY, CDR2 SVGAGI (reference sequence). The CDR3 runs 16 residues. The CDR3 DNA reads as TGTGCCAGCAGTTACTCTAAAGGGTCGAACACCGGGGAGCTGTTTTTT. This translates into CASSYSKGSNTGELFF.

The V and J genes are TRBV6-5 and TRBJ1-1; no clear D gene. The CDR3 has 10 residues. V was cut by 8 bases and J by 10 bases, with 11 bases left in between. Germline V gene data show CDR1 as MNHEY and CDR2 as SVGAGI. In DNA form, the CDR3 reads TGTGCCAGCCAATGGCAAGGAGCTTTCTTT. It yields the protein CASQWQGAFF.

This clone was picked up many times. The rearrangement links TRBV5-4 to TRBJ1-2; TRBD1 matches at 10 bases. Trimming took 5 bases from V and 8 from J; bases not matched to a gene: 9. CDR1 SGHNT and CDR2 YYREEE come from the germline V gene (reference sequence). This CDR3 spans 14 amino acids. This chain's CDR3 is CASRRFGTGAGYTF. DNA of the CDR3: TGTGCCAGCAGGCGCTTCGGGACAGGGGCGGGCTACACCTTC.

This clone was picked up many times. The CDR3 here is CASRRTGELFF. The CDR3 nucleotides are TGTGCCAGCAGAAGGACCGGGGAGCTGTTTTTT. The chain carries TRBV28 and TRBJ2-2; D uncertain. Deletions cut 6 bases from V and 5 bases from J, with 4 bases between. The length of the CDR3 is 11 residues. CDR1 and CDR2 (germline): MDHEN, SYDVKM.

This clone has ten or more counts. The CDR3 spells CATSLSGEQFF. As DNA, the CDR3 is TGTGCCACCAGTCTCTCGGGTGAGCAGTTCTTC. The rearrangement uses TRBV24-1 and TRBJ2-1; D not certain. Germline-derived CDR1 and CDR2 are KGHDR and SFDVKD. The CDR3 consists of 11 residues. V shed 6 bases and J shed 9 bases, with 8 bases lying between them.

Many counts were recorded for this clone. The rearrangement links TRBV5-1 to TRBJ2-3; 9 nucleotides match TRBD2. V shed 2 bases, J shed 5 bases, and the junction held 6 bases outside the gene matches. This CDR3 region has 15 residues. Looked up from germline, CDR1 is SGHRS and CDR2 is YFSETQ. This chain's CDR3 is CASSFRGSGRDTQYF. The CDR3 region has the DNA TGCGCCAGCAGCTTTAGGGGTAGCGGGAGAGATACGCAGTATTTT.

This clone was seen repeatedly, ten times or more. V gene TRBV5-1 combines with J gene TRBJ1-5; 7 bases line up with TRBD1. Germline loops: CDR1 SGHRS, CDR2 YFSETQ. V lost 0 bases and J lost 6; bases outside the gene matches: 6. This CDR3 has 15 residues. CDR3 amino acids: CASSLGTGVLQPQHF. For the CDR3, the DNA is TGCGCCAGCAGCTTGGGAACAGGGGTACTTCAGCCCCAGCATTTT.

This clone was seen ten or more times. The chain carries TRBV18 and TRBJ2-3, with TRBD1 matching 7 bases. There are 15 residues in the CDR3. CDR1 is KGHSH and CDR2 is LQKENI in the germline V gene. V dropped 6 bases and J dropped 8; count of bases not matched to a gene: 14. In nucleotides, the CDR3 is TGTGCCAGCTCTAAAGACAGGGAAGCGTTTCGTACGCAGTATTTT. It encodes CASSKDREAFRTQYF.

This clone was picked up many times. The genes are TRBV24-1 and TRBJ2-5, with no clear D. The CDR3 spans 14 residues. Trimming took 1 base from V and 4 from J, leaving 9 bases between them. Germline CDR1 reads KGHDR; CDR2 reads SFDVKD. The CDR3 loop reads CATSDFRYGETQYF. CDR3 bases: TGTGCCACCAGTGATTTCAGGTATGGAGAGACCCAGTACTTC.

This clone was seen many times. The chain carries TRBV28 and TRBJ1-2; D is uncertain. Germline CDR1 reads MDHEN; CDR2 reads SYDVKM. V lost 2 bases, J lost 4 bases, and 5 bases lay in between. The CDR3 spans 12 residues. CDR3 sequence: CASSLVSYGYTF. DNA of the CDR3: TGTGCCAGCAGTTTAGTCAGCTATGGCTACACCTTC.

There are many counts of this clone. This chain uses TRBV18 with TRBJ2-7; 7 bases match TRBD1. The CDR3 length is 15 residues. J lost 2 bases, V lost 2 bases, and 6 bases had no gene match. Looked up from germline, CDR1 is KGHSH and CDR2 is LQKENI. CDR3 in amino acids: CASSPARQGTYEQYF. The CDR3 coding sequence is TGTGCCAGCTCACCAGCCCGACAGGGCACCTACGAGCAGTACTTC.

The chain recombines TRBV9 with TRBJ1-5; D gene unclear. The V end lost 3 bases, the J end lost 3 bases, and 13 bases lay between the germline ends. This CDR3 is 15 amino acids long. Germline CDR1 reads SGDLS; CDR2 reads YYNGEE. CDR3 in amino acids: CASSETGWVNQPQHF. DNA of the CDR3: TGTGCCAGCAGCGAAACGGGTTGGGTCAATCAGCCCCAGCATTTT. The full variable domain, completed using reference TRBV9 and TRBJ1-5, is DSGVTQTPKHLITATGQRVTLRCSPRSGDLSVYWYQQSLDQGLQFLIQYYNGEERAKGNILERFSAQQFPDLHSELNLSSLELGDSALYFCASSETGWVNQPQHFGDGTRLSIL.

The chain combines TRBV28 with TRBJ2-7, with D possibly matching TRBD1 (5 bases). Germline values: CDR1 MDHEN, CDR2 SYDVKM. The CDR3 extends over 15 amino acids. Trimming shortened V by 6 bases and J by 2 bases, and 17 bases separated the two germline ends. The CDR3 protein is CASRLKGNTAYEQYF. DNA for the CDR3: TGTGCCAGCAGACTTAAGGGGAATACGGCCTACGAGCAGTACTTC.

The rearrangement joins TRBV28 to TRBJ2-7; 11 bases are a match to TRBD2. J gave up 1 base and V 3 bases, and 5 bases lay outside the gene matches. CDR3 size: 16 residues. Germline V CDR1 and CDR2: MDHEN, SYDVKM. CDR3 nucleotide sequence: TGTGCCAGCAGTTTCCAACTAGCGGGAGTTTCCTACGAGCAGTACTTC. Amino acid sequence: CASSFQLAGVSYEQYF.

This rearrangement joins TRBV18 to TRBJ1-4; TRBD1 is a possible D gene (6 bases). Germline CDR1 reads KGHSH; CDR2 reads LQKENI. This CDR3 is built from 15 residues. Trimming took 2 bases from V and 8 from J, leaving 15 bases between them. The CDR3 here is CASSPSGAVGEKLFF. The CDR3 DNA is TGTGCCAGCTCACCATCAGGGGCGGTAGGGGAAAAACTGTTTTTT.

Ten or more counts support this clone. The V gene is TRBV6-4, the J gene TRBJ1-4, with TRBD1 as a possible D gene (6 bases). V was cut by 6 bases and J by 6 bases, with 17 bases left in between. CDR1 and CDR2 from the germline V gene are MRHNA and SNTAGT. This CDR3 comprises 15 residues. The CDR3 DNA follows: TGTGCCAGCAGGGTTTCTCCAGGGGAGGATGAAAAACTGTTTTTT. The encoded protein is CASRVSPGEDEKLFF.

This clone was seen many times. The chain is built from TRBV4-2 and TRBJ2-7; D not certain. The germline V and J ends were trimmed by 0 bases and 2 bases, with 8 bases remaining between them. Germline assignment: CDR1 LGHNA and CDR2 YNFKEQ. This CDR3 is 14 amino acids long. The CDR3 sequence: CASSQDLIAYEQYF. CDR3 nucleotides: TGTGCCAGCAGCCAAGATCTAATAGCCTACGAGCAGTACTTC.

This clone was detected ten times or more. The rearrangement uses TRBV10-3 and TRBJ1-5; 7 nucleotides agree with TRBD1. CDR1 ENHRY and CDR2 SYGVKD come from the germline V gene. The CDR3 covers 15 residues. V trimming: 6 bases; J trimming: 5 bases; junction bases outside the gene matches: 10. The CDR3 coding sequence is TGTGCCATCAGCGCCCGGGAGGGACAGCATCAGCCCCAGCATTTT. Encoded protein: CAISAREGQHQPQHF.

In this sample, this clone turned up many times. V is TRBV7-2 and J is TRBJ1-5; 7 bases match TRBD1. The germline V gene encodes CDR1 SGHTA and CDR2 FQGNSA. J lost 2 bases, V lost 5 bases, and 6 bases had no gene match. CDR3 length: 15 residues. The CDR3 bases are TGTGCCAGCAGCCCCCGGACAGGAGGCAATCAGCCCCAGCATTTT. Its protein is CASSPRTGGNQPQHF.

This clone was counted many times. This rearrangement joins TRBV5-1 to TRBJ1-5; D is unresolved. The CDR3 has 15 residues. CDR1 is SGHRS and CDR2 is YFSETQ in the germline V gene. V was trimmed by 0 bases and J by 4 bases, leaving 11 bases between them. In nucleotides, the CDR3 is TGCGCCAGCAGCTTGGATGCAGTATCTAATCAGCCCCAGCATTTT. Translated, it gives CASSLDAVSNQPQHF.

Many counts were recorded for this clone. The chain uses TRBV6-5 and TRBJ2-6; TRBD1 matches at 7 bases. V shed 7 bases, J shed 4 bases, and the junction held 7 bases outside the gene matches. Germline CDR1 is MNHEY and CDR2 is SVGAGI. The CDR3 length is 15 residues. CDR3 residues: CASNAQGTGANVLTF. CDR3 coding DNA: TGTGCCAGCAACGCACAGGGGACCGGGGCCAACGTCCTGACTTTC.

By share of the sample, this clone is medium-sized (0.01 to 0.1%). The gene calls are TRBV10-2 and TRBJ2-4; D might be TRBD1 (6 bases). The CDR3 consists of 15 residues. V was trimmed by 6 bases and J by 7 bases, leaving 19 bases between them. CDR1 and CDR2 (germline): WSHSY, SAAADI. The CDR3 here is CASRQRDTPGNIQYF. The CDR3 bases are TGCGCCAGCAGGCAAAGGGACACCCCTGGGAACATTCAGTACTTC.

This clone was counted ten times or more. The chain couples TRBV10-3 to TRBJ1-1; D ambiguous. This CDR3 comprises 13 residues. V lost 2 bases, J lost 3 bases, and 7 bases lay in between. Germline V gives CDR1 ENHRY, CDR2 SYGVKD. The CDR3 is CAISEGGYTEAFF. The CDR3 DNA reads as TGTGCCATCAGTGAGGGCGGGTACACTGAAGCTTTCTTT.

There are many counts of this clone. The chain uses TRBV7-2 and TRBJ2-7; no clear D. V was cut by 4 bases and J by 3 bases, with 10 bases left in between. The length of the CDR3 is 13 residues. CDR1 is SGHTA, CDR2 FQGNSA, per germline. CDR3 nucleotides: TGTGCCAGCAGCTCCTCGGTGAACTACGAGCAGTACTTC. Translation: CASSSSVNYEQYF.

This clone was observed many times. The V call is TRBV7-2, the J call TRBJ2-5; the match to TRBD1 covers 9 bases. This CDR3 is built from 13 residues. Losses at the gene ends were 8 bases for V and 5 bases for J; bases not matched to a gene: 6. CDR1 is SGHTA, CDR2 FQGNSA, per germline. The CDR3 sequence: CASGGTGKETQYF. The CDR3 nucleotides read TGTGCCAGCGGCGGGACAGGGAAGGAGACCCAGTACTTC. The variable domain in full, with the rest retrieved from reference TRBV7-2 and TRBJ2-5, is GAGVSQSPSNKVTEKGKDVELRCDPISGHTALYWYRQSLGQGLEFLIYFQGNSAPDKSGLPSDRFSAERTGGSVSTLTIQRTQQEDSAVYLCASGGTGKETQYFGPGTRLLVL.

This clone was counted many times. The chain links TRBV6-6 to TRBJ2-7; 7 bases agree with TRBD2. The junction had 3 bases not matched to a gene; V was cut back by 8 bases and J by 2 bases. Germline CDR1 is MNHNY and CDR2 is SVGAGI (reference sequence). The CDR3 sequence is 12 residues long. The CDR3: CASGREPYEQYF. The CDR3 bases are TGTGCCAGCGGGCGGGAGCCCTACGAGCAGTACTTC.

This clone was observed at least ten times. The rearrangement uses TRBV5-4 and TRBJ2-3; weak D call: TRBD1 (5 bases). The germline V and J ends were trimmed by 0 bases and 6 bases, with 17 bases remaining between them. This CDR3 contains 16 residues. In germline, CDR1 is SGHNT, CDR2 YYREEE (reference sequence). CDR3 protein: CASSLDQGGFSDTQYF. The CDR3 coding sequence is TGTGCCAGCAGCTTGGATCAGGGCGGTTTTAGTGATACGCAGTATTTT.

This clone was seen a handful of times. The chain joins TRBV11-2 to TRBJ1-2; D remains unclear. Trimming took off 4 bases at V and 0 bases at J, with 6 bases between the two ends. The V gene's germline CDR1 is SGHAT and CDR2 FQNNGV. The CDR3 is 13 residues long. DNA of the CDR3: TGTGCCAGCAGCTCCCTAGCTAACTATGGCTACACCTTC. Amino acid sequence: CASSSLANYGYTF.

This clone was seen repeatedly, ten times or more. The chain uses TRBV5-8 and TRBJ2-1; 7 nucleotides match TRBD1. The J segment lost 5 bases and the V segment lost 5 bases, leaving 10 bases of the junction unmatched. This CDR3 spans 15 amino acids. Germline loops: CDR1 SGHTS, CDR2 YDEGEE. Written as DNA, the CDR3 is TGTGCCAGCAGGGCGACAGGGAGAAAGGACAATGAGCAGTTCTTC. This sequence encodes CASRATGRKDNEQFF.

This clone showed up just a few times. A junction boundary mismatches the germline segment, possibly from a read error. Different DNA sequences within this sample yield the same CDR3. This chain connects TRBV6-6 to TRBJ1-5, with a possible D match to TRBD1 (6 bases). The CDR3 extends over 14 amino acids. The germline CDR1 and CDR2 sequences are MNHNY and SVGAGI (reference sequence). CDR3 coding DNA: TGCGCCAGCAGGGTACAGGGAAGCAATCAGCCCCAGCATTTT. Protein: CASRVQGSNQPQHF.